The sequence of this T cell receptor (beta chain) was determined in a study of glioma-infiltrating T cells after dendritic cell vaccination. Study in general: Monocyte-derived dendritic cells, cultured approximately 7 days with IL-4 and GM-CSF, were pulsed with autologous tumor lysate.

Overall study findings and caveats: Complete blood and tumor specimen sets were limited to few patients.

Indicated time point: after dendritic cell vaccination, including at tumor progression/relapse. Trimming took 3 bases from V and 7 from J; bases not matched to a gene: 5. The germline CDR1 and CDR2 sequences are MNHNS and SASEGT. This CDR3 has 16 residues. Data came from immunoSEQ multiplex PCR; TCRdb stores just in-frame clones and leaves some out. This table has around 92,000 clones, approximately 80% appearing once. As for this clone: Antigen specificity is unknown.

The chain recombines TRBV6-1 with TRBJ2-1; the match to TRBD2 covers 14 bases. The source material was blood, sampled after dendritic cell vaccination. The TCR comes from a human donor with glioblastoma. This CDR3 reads CASSDPRLAGGNEQFF. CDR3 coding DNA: TGTGCCAGCAGTGACCCCCGACTAGCGGGGGGGAATGAGCAGTTCTTC.